Below are 21 T cell receptor beta chains sequenced from a single sample in a study of cytomegalovirus exposure and HLA in healthy donors. Primers: 60 Vbeta forward and 13 Jbeta reverse. The method was immunoSEQ multiplex PCR; TCRdb's version includes in-frame clones alone and lacks a portion of them. The data show more than 200,000 clones, with nearly 80% seen just once and 1.5% to 2% held by the top ten. The sequenced sample was PBMCs. The source is a man younger than 35 in good health and CMV-seronegative.

Remarks on this clone: The sample carries other DNA sequences with the same CDR3. The gene calls are TRBV4-3 and TRBJ1-3; D remains ambiguous. Germline loops: CDR1 LGHNA, CDR2 YSLEER. V shed 0 bases and J shed 0 bases, with 9 bases lying between them. This CDR3 has 16 residues. This CDR3 reads CASSQDRGYSGNTIYF. For the CDR3, the DNA is TGCGCCAGCAGCCAAGATCGGGGATACTCTGGAAACACCATATATTTT.

This sequence joins TRBV13 and TRBJ2-5, with 13 nucleotides matching TRBD2. From germline, CDR1 is PRHDT and CDR2 FYEKMQ (reference sequence). This CDR3 region has 15 residues. J was trimmed by 5 bases and V by 0 bases; bases with no gene match: 0. CDR3 residues: CASSLGLAGGETQYF. The CDR3 DNA follows: TGTGCCAGCAGCTTAGGACTAGCGGGAGGGGAGACCCAGTACTTC. Together with reference TRBV13 and TRBJ2-5, the CDR3 gives the full variable domain: AAGVIQSPRHLIKEKRETATLKCYPIPRHDTVYWYQQGPGQDPQFLISFYEKMQSDKGSIPDRFSAQQFSDYHSELNMSSLELGDSALYFCASSLGLAGGETQYFGPGTRLLVL.

The chain joins TRBV11-2 to TRBJ2-1; 10 nucleotides agree with TRBD2. CDR1 SGHAT and CDR2 FQNNGV come from the germline V gene. The length of the CDR3 is 15 residues. J lost 10 bases, V lost 5 bases, and 11 bases had no gene match. Written as DNA, the CDR3 is TGTGCCAGCAGCAAACTAGCGGGGAGAATGGACGAGCAGTTCTTC. This sequence encodes CASSKLAGRMDEQFF.

This rearrangement joins TRBV5-1 to TRBJ1-3, with TRBD1 as a possible D gene (5 bases). The germline V gene encodes CDR1 SGHRS and CDR2 YFSETQ. The V gene lost 0 bases and the J gene lost 3 bases, with 13 bases spanning the gap. The CDR3 runs to 16 residues. The CDR3 protein is CASSLASRVGGNTIYF. CDR3 in DNA: TGCGCCAGCAGCTTGGCCAGCAGGGTTGGTGGAAACACCATATATTTT.

This chain uses TRBV11-3 with TRBJ1-1; 7 positions match TRBD1. The V segment lost 3 bases and the J segment 7 bases; nucleotides outside the gene matches: 5. The length of the CDR3 is 13 residues. Germline V gene lookup returns CDR1 SGHNT and CDR2 YENEEA. The DNA for the CDR3 is TGTGCCAGCAGCTTTCGGACAGGACTTGAAGCTTTCTTT. It yields the protein CASSFRTGLEAFF.

The chain links TRBV30 to TRBJ1-2; a weak D match, TRBD1 (6 bases). Per the germline V gene, CDR1 is GTSNPN and CDR2 is SVGIG (reference sequence). V dropped 4 bases and J dropped 3 bases, with 12 bases sitting between them. This CDR3 contains 13 residues. Written as DNA, the CDR3 is TGTGCCTGGACTTTACAGGGTCACTATGGCTACACCTTC. It yields the protein CAWTLQGHYGYTF.

The chain carries TRBV27 and TRBJ2-3; weak D call: TRBD2 (6 bases). The CDR3 extends over 11 amino acids. From germline, CDR1 is MNHEY and CDR2 SMNVEV (reference sequence). Deletions cut 5 bases from V and 9 bases from J, with 9 bases between. The CDR3 protein is CASSPGDTQYF. DNA of the CDR3: TGTGCCAGCAGTCCGGGGGACACGCAGTATTTT.

The chain joins TRBV28 to TRBJ1-2; 7 bases are a match to TRBD1. The CDR3 runs to 15 residues. Germline V CDR1 and CDR2: MDHEN, SYDVKM. Trimming cost V 6 bases and J 3 bases; bases outside gene matches: 10. CDR3 sequence reads: CASRYPAGGYYGYTF. The CDR3 DNA is TGTGCCAGCAGGTACCCTGCAGGGGGATACTATGGCTACACCTTC.

The rearrangement uses TRBV5-1 and TRBJ1-6, with a possible D match to TRBD1 (5 bases). The V gene's germline CDR1 is SGHRS and CDR2 YFSETQ. V dropped 4 bases and J dropped 9 bases, with 11 bases sitting between them. This CDR3 has 13 amino acids. The CDR3 DNA reads as TGCGCCAGCAGCACCGCAGGGTTTTCACCCCTCCACTTT. It specifies CASSTAGFSPLHF.

J is TRBJ1-2 and V is TRBV9, with D possibly being TRBD1 (5 bases). Trimming shortened V by 4 bases and J by 3 bases, and 13 bases separated the two germline ends. Germline-derived CDR1 and CDR2 are SGDLS and YYNGEE. The CDR3 length is 14 residues. CDR3 DNA: TGTGCCAGCAGCCTCCTGGGACTGGACTATGGCTACACCTTC. Translation: CASSLLGLDYGYTF.

The chain combines TRBV7-9 with TRBJ2-7; 9 bases align to TRBD1. CDR3 length: 17 residues. The J segment lost 3 bases and the V segment lost 5 bases, leaving 14 bases of the junction unmatched. Germline CDR1 reads SEHNR; CDR2 reads FQNEAQ (reference sequence). The CDR3 DNA reads TGTGCCAGCAGCGCTATAACCCGGCGACAGGGGGTCTACGAGCAGTACTTC. Amino acids: CASSAITRRQGVYEQYF.

The chain couples TRBV7-6 to TRBJ2-7; 9 nucleotides agree with TRBD1. Looked up from germline, CDR1 is SGHVS and CDR2 is FNYEAQ. After removal of 1 base from V and 3 bases from J, the junction contained 4 bases not matched to a gene. The CDR3 length is 15 residues. In DNA, the CDR3 is TGTGCCAGCAGCTTAGGGGACAGGGTTGGCTACGAGCAGTACTTC. Its translation is CASSLGDRVGYEQYF.

This clone was counted only a few times. The chain joins TRBV10-3 to TRBJ1-1, with 7 bases that match TRBD1. The CDR3 is 11 amino acids. Germline V gene lookup returns CDR1 ENHRY and CDR2 SYGVKD. V shed 10 bases and J 6 bases; nucleotides not matched to a gene: 5. The CDR3 loop is CASRQGPEAFF. In DNA form, the CDR3 reads TGTGCCAGCCGACAGGGACCTGAAGCTTTCTTT.

This chain joins TRBV11-3 and TRBJ2-6; D is ambiguous. CDR1 is SGHNT, CDR2 YENEEA, per germline. The CDR3 runs 14 residues. Between the trimmed V and J ends, which lost 5 bases and 4 bases, there was a span of 9 bases. CDR3 sequence (DNA): TGTGCCAGCAGCCCCTCGGAGGGGGCCAACGTCCTGACTTTC. Protein: CASSPSEGANVLTF.

V is TRBV11-3 and J is TRBJ2-3; D is uncertain. The CDR3 totals 15 residues. The V end lost 2 bases, the J end lost 2 bases, and 11 bases lay between the germline ends. Germline CDR1 reads SGHNT; CDR2 reads YENEEA. CDR3 sequence reads: CASSLSVMNTDTQYF. Here the CDR3 DNA reads TGTGCCAGCAGCTTATCAGTGATGAACACAGATACGCAGTATTTT.

The gene calls are TRBV30 and TRBJ1-2; 10 nucleotides line up with TRBD1. Germline V gene data show CDR1 as GTSNPN and CDR2 as SVGIG (reference sequence). The V gene end was trimmed by 5 bases and the J gene end by 8 bases; junction bases not matched to a gene: 11. The CDR3 runs 14 residues. The CDR3 here is CAWGPDRGRGGYTF. The CDR3, as DNA: TGTGCCTGGGGCCCTGACAGGGGGCGAGGCGGCTACACCTTC.

The chain employs TRBV4-3 and TRBJ2-3; maybe TRBD2 (6 bases). The germline V gene has CDR1 LGHNA and CDR2 YSLEER. This CDR3 contains 15 residues. Trimming stripped 4 bases from V and 1 base from J, with 12 bases between. CDR3 amino acids: CASSPRGSGTDTQYF. The CDR3 DNA sequence: TGCGCCAGCAGCCCTCGGGGGAGCGGCACAGATACGCAGTATTTT.

On this clone itself: One junction end disagrees with the germline gene, perhaps due to a read error. Different DNA sequences within this sample yield the same CDR3. This sequence joins TRBV30 and TRBJ1-1, with 8 bases lining up with TRBD1. The CDR3 contains 11 residues. CDR1 is GTSNPN and CDR2 is SVGIG in the germline V gene (reference sequence). The CDR3 loop is CAWSQGAEAFF. CDR3 in DNA: TGTGCCTGGAGCCAGGGGGCTGAAGCTTTCTTC.

This chain links TRBV11-3 with TRBJ2-1, with 11 nucleotides matching TRBD2. The CDR3 sequence is 15 residues long. CDR1 and CDR2 (germline): SGHNT, YENEEA. The V segment lost 5 bases and the J segment 10 bases; nucleotides outside the gene matches: 10. The CDR3 reads CASSLEGLADGEQFF. The CDR3, as DNA: TGTGCCAGCAGCCTTGAGGGACTAGCGGACGGGGAGCAGTTCTTC. Together with reference TRBV11-3 and TRBJ2-1, the CDR3 gives the full variable domain: EAGVVQSPRYKIIEKKQPVAFWCNPISGHNTLYWYLQNLGQGPELLIRYENEEAVDDSQLPKDRFSAERLKGVDSTLKIQPAELGDSAVYLCASSLEGLADGEQFFGPGTRLTVL.

The chain combines TRBV5-5 with TRBJ1-6; 8 nucleotides match TRBD1. The J segment lost 0 bases and the V segment lost 9 bases, leaving 5 bases of the junction unmatched. The CDR3 consists of 15 residues. Germline loops: CDR1 SGHKS, CDR2 YYEKEE (reference sequence). The CDR3 DNA follows: TGTGCCACCCAGGGGGCCGGCTCCTATAATTCACCCCTCCACTTT. It translates to CATQGAGSYNSPLHF.

The rearrangement links TRBV2 to TRBJ1-3; D not resolved. The germline V gene encodes CDR1 SNHLY and CDR2 FYNNEI. The CDR3 runs 13 residues. Trimming took off 8 bases at V and 3 bases at J, with 11 bases between the two ends. The CDR3 protein is CASVDGFGNTIYF. Written as DNA, the CDR3 is TGTGCCAGCGTAGACGGGTTTGGAAACACCATATATTTT. The variable domain in full, with the rest retrieved from reference TRBV2 and TRBJ1-3, is EPEVTQTPSHQVTQMGQEVILRCVPISNHLYFYWYRQILGQKVEFLVSFYNNEISEKSEIFDDQFSVERPDGSNFTLKIRSTKLEDSAMYFCASVDGFGNTIYFGEGSWLTVV.